This entry is about one T cell receptor beta chain. Antigen: not known. The data are from a study of blood T cells in healthy people across ages. Points from the study as a whole: Long-lived donors had more naive CD4+ cells and higher diversity than aged donors.

The use of a sample-barcoded 5' primer and a J-beta primer mix characterized a second PCR of roughly 6 to 11 cycles. Tagging of each cDNA molecule was performed by a template-switch adaptor with 12 random nucleotides. TCRdb re-analysed the 5' RACE reads in MiXCR, keeping a single row per CDR3 protein. The table lists hundreds of thousands of distinct CDR3 sequences, about 61% of them singletons. Each sample yielded at least 5 micrograms of PBMC total RNA. J gave up 4 bases and V 4 bases, and 8 bases lay outside the gene matches. The CDR3 runs to 16 residues. Germline values: CDR1 SGHRS, CDR2 YFSETQ. Sequenced sample: blood. The sequence came from a middle-aged man in good health. The chain couples TRBV5-1 to TRBJ2-5; TRBD2 aligns across 12 bases. The CDR3 protein is CASSPTSGSEGETQYF. The CDR3, as DNA: TGCGCCAGCAGCCCGACTAGCGGGAGTGAAGGAGAGACCCAGTACTTC.